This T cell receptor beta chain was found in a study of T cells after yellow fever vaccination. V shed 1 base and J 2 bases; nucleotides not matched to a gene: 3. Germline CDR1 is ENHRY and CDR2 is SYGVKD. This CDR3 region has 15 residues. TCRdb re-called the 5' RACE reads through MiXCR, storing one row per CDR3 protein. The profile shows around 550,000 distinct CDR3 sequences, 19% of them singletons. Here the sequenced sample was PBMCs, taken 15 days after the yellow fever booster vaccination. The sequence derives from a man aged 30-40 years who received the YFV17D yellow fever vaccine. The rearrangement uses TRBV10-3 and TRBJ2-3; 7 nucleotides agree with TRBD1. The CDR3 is CAISELGQPTDTQYF. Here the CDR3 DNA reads TGTGCCATCAGTGAGTTGGGACAGCCCACAGATACGCAGTATTTT.